What follows is one TCR beta chain and its context. The sample originates from a study of T cells after yellow fever vaccination. TCRdb analysed the 5' RACE reads with MiXCR anew, one entry per CDR3 protein. The sample lists about 340,000 distinct CDR3 sequences; around an eighth were seen once. J lost 2 bases, V lost 3 bases, and 5 bases had no gene match. The germline V gene has CDR1 SGHTA and CDR2 FQGNSA. The CDR3 covers 16 residues. This TCR was sampled from a man between 18 and 35 years old who received the YFV17D yellow fever vaccine. The J gene is TRBJ1-4, the V gene TRBV7-2; the match to TRBD1 covers 8 bases. The sample was CD4+ T cells sorted from PBMCs, taken 15 days after the yellow fever booster vaccination. In DNA form, the CDR3 reads TGTGCCAGCAGCTTCCAGGGGGCGGGGACTAATGAAAAACTGTTTTTT. This encodes CASSFQGAGTNEKLFF.